This section outlines one T cell receptor beta chain sequence together with its context. This table comes from immunoSEQ multiplex PCR, and its TCRdb copy is limited to in-frame clones, with some not included. The data show 70,000 to 90,000 clones, approximately 86% seen once. The entry originates in a study of blood T cell repertoires in COVID-19. In germline, CDR1 is MNHEY, CDR2 SMNVEV (reference sequence). The CDR3 runs to 14 residues. V lost 6 bases to trimming and J lost 1 base; unmatched junction nucleotides: 6. The sequencing sample was made of peripheral blood. The source of this sequence is a man between 45 and 60 years old with acute or convalescent COVID-19. The chain carries TRBV27 and TRBJ2-7, with 7 bases fitting TRBD1. The CDR3 reads CASRLNRGSYEQYF. The CDR3 region has the DNA TGTGCCAGCAGACTCAACAGGGGATCCTACGAGCAGTACTTC.